The rows below give T cell receptor beta chains drawn from one sample of a study of blood T cell repertoires in COVID-19. Using immunoSEQ multiplex PCR, the repertoire was profiled, and TCRdb retains in-frame clones only, with some absent. The top ten hold about a tenth of the sample, which has about 64,000 clones, around nine tenths seen once. The material sequenced was PBMCs or T cells enriched from blood (not recorded which). Source of these receptors: a woman between 40 and 55 years old who had recovered from COVID-19. Both conserved end residues are part of each CDR3. D genes are given only for firm matches. Where a row states a size, it is once, few, many or the class of an expanded clone; other rows omit it.

>TRBV11-3|TRBJ2-7|-|-
TGTGCCAGCAGCGGCGGGGGACACTACGAGCAGTACTTC
CASSGGGHYEQYF
>TRBV19|TRBJ2-1|-|-
TGTGCCAGTAGTATAGACAGGGCGAATGAGCAGTTCTTC
CASSIDRANEQFF
>TRBV6-5|TRBJ1-5|-|-
TGTGCCAGCAGGGGGACTAAAGATCAGCCCCAGCATTTT
CASRGTKDQPQHF
>TRBV24-1|TRBJ1-2|TRBD1|once
TGTGCCACCAGTGAGTCGACAGGGGTGCACGGCTACACCTTC
CATSESTGVHGYTF
>TRBV5-1|TRBJ1-2|TRBD1|once
TGCGCCAGCAGCTTGGGACAGGGTGATGGCTACACCTTC
CASSLGQGDGYTF
>TRBV5-1|TRBJ1-1|TRBD1|-
TGCGCCAGCAGCTTGGGGGAGTTAACAGGGGCTTCCACTGAAGCTTTCTTT
CASSLGELTGASTEAFF
>TRBV7-8|TRBJ1-2|-|-
TGTGCCAGCAGCTTAGCAAGACAAAACTATGGCTACACCTTC
CASSLARQNYGYTF
>TRBV4-1|TRBJ1-4|-|-
TGCGCCAGCAGCCAAGATTCGGTGAATAATGAAAAACTGTTTTTT
CASSQDSVNNEKLFF
>TRBV2|TRBJ2-3|TRBD1|-
TGTGCCAGCAGCACAGACAGGGCAGATACGCAGTATTTT
CASSTDRADTQYF
>TRBV11-3|TRBJ2-3|TRBD2|-
TGTGCCAGCAGCCCCTTTCAGGTGGCTAGCGGGGGCCCAGATACGCAGTATTTT
CASSPFQVASGGPDTQYF
>TRBV27|TRBJ2-7|TRBD2|-
TGTGCCAGCAGTTTTTCTAGCGGGACCTACGAGCAGTACTTC
CASSFSSGTYEQYF
>TRBV11-2|TRBJ2-7|TRBD1|-
TGTGCCAGCAGCCAGACAGGGTTCGAGCAGTACTTC
CASSQTGFEQYF
>TRBV4-1|TRBJ1-1|-|-
TGCGCCAGCAGCTTTGAGTGGAACACTGAAGCTTTCTTT
CASSFEWNTEAFF
>TRBV7-9|TRBJ1-1|-|-
TGTGCCAGCAGCTTAGCACAGACCACTGAAGCTTTCTTT
CASSLAQTTEAFF
>TRBV29-1|TRBJ1-2|-|-
TGCAGCGTTGAAGATCCGGGGGTGCGCTTTGGCTACACCTTC
CSVEDPGVRFGYTF
>TRBV4-1|TRBJ1-2|TRBD1|-
TGCGCCAGCAGCCAAGAGGACAGGAGCTATGGCTACACCTTC
CASSQEDRSYGYTF
>TRBV11-2|TRBJ2-1|TRBD2|-
TGTGCCAGCAGCTTAGCGGGGGGACCCCTCAATGAGCAGTTCTTC
CASSLAGGPLNEQFF
>TRBV9|TRBJ1-2|TRBD1|-
TGTGCCAGCAGCTTTGGGACAGGCCCTGGCTATGGCTACACCTTC
CASSFGTGPGYGYTF
>TRBV11-2|TRBJ1-1|TRBD1|-
TGTGCCAGCAGCTTAGATGGCTCACAGGGGGCTGTGGCTTTCTTT
CASSLDGSQGAVAFF
>TRBV6-5|TRBJ2-3|-|-
TGTGCCAGCAGGGTGACTAGGGTCTCGGATACGCAGTATTTT
CASRVTRVSDTQYF
>TRBV5-5|TRBJ2-2|TRBD1|-
TGTGCCAGCAGCCAGAAATACCCCGGGACAGGGGATACCGGGGAGCTGTTTTTT
CASSQKYPGTGDTGELFF
>TRBV12-3/TRBV12-4|TRBJ2-7|-|-
TGTGCCAGCAGTTTTTCGCAGAACGAGCAGTACTTC
CASSFSQNEQYF
>TRBV5-1|TRBJ2-5|-|once
TGCGCCAGCAGGAATCTGGGGGGTGAGACCCAGTACTTC
CASRNLGGETQYF
>TRBV9|TRBJ2-1|TRBD1|-
TGTGCCAGCAGCGTTCCCCGGACAGGGGGCGCCTACAATGAGCAGTTCTTC
CASSVPRTGGAYNEQFF
>TRBV9|TRBJ1-5|-|-
TGTGCCAGCAGCGTAGGGGAGGGTGGTCAGCCCCAGCATTTT
CASSVGEGGQPQHF
>TRBV19|TRBJ2-1|TRBD1|-
TGTGCCAGTAGTAGACAGGGGCAGGGTTACAATGAGCAGTTCTTC
CASSRQGQGYNEQFF
>TRBV12-3/TRBV12-4|TRBJ1-3|-|few
TGTGCCAGCACCATTTCTGGAAACACCATATATTTT
CASTISGNTIYF
>TRBV10-1|TRBJ1-1|-|-
TGCGGGAACAGGGACACTGAAGCTTTCTTT
CGNRDTEAFF
>TRBV19|TRBJ1-1|-|-
TGTGCCAGTAGTAAGCAAATCTTCATGAACACTGAAGCTTTCTTT
CASSKQIFMNTEAFF
>TRBV11-2|TRBJ1-1|-|-
TGTGCCAGCAGCTTTGACCTCAGGGCGAACACTGAAGCTTTCTTT
CASSFDLRANTEAFF
>TRBV7-9|TRBJ2-7|-|-
TGTGCCAGCAGCTACGGGACACCCCCCTACGAGCAGTACTTC
CASSYGTPPYEQYF
>TRBV7-9|TRBJ1-5|-|-
TGTGCCAGCAGCTTAGGGGAGGGCTATAGCAATCAGCCCCAGCATTTT
CASSLGEGYSNQPQHF
>TRBV7-9|TRBJ2-7|-|-
TGTGCCAGCAGCTTAGACAGGGATGGGGACTACGAGCAGTACTTC
CASSLDRDGDYEQYF
>TRBV5-4|TRBJ1-2|TRBD1|-
TGTGCCAGCAGCCCCCTCAAGACAGGGGCGAGCCTTAGCTATGGCTACACCTTC
CASSPLKTGASLSYGYTF
>TRBV2|TRBJ1-6|TRBD1|-
TGTGCCAGTATAGGTGGGACAGGGGGCTCGGGGGCGAATTCACCCCTCCACTTT
CASIGGTGGSGANSPLHF
>TRBV21-1|TRBJ1-3|-|-
TGTGCCAGCAGCAGCGACAGTGCCGACACCATATATTTT
CASSSDSADTIYF
>TRBV11-2|TRBJ1-5|-|-
TGTGCCAGCAGCTTAGAGTACGGGAACAATCAGCCCCAGCATTTT
CASSLEYGNNQPQHF
>TRBV5-1|TRBJ1-2|-|once
TGCGCCAGCAGCTTGGAGACTCCGGCGGGCTACACCTTC
CASSLETPAGYTF
>TRBV10-3|TRBJ2-7|TRBD2|-
TGTGCCACCCTCGGGGAGGGGTCCTCCTACGAGCAGTACTTC
CATLGEGSSYEQYF
>TRBV7-8|TRBJ2-5|TRBD2|-
TGTGCCAGCAGCTTACGGCTAGCGGGGGTTTTAACCCAGTACTTC
CASSLRLAGVLTQYF
>TRBV11-2|TRBJ1-5|-|-
TGTGCCAGCAGCCCCCAGGGGCTTTCTAATCAGCCCCAGCATTTT
CASSPQGLSNQPQHF
>TRBV7-9|TRBJ2-5|TRBD1|-
TGTGCCAGCAGCACTAGGACAGGATTGTACCAAGAGACCCAGTACTTC
CASSTRTGLYQETQYF
>TRBV9|TRBJ2-5|TRBD2|-
TGTGCCAGCGCCCGAAATGTAAAGACTAGCGGAGAAGAGACCCAGTACTTC
CASARNVKTSGEETQYF
>TRBV5-1|TRBJ2-5|-|-
TGCGCCAGCAGCTGGACGGGACTTTCTTCACCCCGGTACCAAGAGACCCAGTACTTC
CASSWTGLSSPRYQETQYF